The clone carrying this T cell receptor (beta chain) was seen a handful of times. Its antigen is unknown. Using its own MiXCR run on the reads, TCRdb lists one record per CDR3 protein. Of approximately 990,000 distinct CDR3 sequences in the sample, more than 25% were seen once. Germline CDR1 MGHRA, CDR2 YSYEKL. Trimming cost V 0 bases and J 9 bases; bases outside gene matches: 3. The CDR3 loop spans 14 amino acids. These data come from a study of T cell repertoires in cytomegalovirus infection. Study-level background: Well-studied HLA-B-restricted epitopes and recently identified HLA-C-restricted epitopes of CMV were both used in the study. Matching HLA type and CMV infection were both indicated by public TCR beta signatures. Study observations and caveats: Ex vivo responses were dominated by HLA-C-restricted CMV-specific TCR beta clonotypes. The cumulative frequency of public TCR beta families identified carriers of CMV plus the relevant HLA.

This receptor was taken from a human donor in good health (CMV status not recorded). Some clones in this sample may be carry-over from other donors' samples. The specimen was cultured CD8+ T cells from PBMCs, collected from culture after CMV antigen stimulation. The V call is TRBV4-1, the J call TRBJ2-1; TRBD1 matches at 9 bases. The DNA of the CDR3 is TGCGCCAGCAGCCAAGATGACAGGGGGGGTGAGCAGTTCTTC. It translates to CASSQDDRGGEQFF.